This T cell receptor beta chain emerged from a study of T cells in Graves' hyperthyroidism and ophthalmopathy. This clonotype was counted ten times or more. What it binds is not known. Regarding the study as a whole: A median around 6 months before onset, the model predicted ophthalmopathy.

Each patient was aged 18 to 65 and had newly diagnosed hyperthyroidism of under 2 months' duration. In making diagnoses, clinical symptoms, serum thyroxine and TRAb, thyroid ultrasound and orbital computed tomography were all used. Trimming took off 5 bases at V and 1 base at J, with 11 bases between the two ends. CDR1 SGHVS and CDR2 FQNEAQ come from the germline V gene. This CDR3 contains 14 residues. Researchers took RNA transcripts and amplified the TCR beta CDR3 regions from them. HTBI primers were employed in a first-round RT-PCR of the TCR CDR3. TCRdb processed the multiplex PCR reads anew with MiXCR; each CDR3 protein has one entry. Of 500,000 to 550,000 distinct CDR3 sequences detected, around 20% appear once; the ten largest clones hold roughly 29%.

The sequencing input was blood. This chain joins TRBV7-8 and TRBJ1-1; D is unresolved. The origin of this receptor is a man between 18 and 29 years old with Graves' hyperthyroidism. CDR3 DNA: TGTGCCAGCAGCGCCCCGACACAGAACACTGAAGCTTTCTTT. It is translated as CASSAPTQNTEAFF. The entire variable domain, with the rest obtained from reference TRBV7-8 and TRBJ1-1, is as follows: GAGVSQSPRYKVAKRGQDVALRCDPISGHVSLFWYQQALGQGPEFLTYFQNEAQLDKSGLPSDRFFAERPEGSVSTLKIQRTQQEDSAVYLCASSAPTQNTEAFFGQGTRLTVV.